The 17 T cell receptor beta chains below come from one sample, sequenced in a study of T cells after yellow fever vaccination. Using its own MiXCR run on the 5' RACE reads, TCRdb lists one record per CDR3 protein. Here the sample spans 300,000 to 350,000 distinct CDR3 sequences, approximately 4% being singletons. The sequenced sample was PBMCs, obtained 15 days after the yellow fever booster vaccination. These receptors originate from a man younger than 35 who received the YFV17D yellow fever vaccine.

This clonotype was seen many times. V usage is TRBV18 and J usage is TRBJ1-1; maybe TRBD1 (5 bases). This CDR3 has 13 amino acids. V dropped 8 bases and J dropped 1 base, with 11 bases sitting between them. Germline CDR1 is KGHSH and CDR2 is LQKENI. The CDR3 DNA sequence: TGTGCCAGCAACTTCGGGACGAACACTGAAGCTTTCTTT. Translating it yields CASNFGTNTEAFF.

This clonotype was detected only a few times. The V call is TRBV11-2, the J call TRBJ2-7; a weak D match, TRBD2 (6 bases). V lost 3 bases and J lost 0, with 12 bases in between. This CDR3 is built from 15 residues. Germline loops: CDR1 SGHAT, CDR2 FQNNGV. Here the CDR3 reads CASSFGGASSYEQYF. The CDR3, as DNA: TGTGCCAGCAGCTTCGGCGGGGCCTCCTCCTACGAGCAGTACTTC.

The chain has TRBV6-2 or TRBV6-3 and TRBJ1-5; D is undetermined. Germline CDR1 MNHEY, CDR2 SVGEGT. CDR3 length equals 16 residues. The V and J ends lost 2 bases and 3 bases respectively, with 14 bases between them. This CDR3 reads CASSYVRNGYNQPQHF. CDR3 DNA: TGTGCCAGCAGTTACGTGCGGAATGGGTACAATCAGCCCCAGCATTTT.

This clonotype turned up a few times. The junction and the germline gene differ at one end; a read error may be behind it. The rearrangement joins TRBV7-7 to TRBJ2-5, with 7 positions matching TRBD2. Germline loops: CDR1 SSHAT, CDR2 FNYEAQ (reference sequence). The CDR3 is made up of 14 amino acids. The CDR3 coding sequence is TGTGCTAGCAGCTTGGGGGACTACGGGAAGACCCAGTACTTC. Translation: CASSLGDYGKTQYF.

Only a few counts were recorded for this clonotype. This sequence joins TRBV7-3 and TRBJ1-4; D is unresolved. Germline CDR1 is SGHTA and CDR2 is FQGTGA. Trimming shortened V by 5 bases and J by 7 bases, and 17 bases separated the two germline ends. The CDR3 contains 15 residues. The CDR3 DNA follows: TGTGCCAGCAGCCCCGGACTCTTATGGGGTGAAAAACTGTTTTTT. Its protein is CASSPGLLWGEKLFF.

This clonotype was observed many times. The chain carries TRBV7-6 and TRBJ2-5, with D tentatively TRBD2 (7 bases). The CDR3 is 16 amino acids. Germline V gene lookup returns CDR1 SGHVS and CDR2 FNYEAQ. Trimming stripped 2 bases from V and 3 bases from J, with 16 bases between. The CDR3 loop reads CASSLTGGRGKETQYF. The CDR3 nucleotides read TGTGCCAGCAGCTTAACGGGGGGCCGAGGGAAAGAGACCCAGTACTTC.

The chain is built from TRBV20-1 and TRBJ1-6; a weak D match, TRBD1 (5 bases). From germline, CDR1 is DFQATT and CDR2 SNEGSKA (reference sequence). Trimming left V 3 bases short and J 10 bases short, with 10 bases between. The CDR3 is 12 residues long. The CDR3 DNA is TGCAGTGCTAGTCAAAGGGGCTCACCCCTCCACTTT. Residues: CSASQRGSPLHF.

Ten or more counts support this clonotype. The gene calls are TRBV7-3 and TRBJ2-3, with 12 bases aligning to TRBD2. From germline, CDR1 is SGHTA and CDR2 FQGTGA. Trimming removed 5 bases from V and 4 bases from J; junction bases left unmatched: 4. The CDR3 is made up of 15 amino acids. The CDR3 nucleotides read TGTGCCAGCAGCGCGACTAGCGGGGGTGCAGATACGCAGTATTTT. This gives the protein CASSATSGGADTQYF.

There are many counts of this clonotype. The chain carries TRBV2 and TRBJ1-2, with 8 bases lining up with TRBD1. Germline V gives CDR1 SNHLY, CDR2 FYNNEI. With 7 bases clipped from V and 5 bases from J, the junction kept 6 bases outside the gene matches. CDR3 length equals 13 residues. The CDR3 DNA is TGTGCCAGCAATTTGGGACAGGCGTATGGCTACACCTTC. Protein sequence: CASNLGQAYGYTF.

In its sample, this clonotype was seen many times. CDR3 in amino acids: CASSFARNTYEQYF. As DNA, the CDR3 is TGCGCCAGCAGCTTCGCTAGGAACACCTACGAGCAGTACTTC. The chain is built from TRBV5-1 and TRBJ2-7; no clear D gene. Per germline, CDR1 SGHRS and CDR2 YFSETQ. The CDR3 contains 14 residues. V lost 2 bases, J lost 2 bases, and 11 bases lay in between.

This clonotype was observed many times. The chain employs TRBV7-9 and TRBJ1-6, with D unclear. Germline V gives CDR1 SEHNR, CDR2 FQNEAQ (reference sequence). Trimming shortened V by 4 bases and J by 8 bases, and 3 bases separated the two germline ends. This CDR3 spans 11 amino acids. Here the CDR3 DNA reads TGTGCCAGCAGCTACGATTCACCCCTCCACTTT. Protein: CASSYDSPLHF.

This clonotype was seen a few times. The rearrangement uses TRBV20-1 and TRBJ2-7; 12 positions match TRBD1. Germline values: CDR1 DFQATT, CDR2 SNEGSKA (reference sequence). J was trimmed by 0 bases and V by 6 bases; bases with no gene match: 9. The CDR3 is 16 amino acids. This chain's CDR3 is CSASGTGGLSSYEQYV. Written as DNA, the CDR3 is TGCAGTGCGTCCGGGACAGGGGGCCTGAGCTCCTACGAGCAGTACGTC.

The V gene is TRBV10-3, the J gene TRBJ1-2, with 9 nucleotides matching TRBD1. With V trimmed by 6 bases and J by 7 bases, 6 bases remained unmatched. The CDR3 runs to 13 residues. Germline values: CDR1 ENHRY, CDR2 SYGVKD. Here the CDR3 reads CAISADRGGGYTF. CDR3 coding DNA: TGTGCCATCAGCGCGGACAGGGGCGGTGGCTACACCTTC.

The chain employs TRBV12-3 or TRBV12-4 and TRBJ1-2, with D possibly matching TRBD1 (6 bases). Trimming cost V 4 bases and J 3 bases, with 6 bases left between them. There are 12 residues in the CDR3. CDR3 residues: CASSYRDYGYTF. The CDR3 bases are TGTGCCAGCAGTTACAGGGACTATGGCTACACCTTC.

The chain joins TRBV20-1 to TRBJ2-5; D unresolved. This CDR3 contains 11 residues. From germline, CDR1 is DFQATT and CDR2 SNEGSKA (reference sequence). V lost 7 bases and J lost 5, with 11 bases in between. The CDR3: CSVKVGETQYF. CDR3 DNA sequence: TGCAGTGTCAAGGTGGGGGAGACCCAGTACTTC.

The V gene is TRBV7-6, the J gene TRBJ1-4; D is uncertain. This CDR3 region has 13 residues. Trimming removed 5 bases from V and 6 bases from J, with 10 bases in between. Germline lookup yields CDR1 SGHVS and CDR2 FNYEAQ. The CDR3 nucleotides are TGTGCCAGCAGCACCGCACTCTATGAAAAACTGTTTTTT. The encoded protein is CASSTALYEKLFF.

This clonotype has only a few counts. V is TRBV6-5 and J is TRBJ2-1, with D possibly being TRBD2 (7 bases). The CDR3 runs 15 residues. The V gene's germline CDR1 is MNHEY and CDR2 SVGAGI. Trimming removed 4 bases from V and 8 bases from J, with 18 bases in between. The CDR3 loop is CASSWGGGIIDEQFF. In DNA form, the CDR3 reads TGTGCCAGCAGTTGGGGGGGGGGCATCATCGATGAGCAGTTCTTC.